What follows are 18 T cell receptor beta chains derived from one specimen sequenced in a study of T cell repertoires in cytomegalovirus infection. MiXCR, run by TCRdb on the reads, gives a single entry per CDR3 protein. This sample has 450,000 to 650,000 distinct CDR3 sequences; more than 20% occur once, and the top ten carry less than 15%. Sequenced input: PBMCs. These receptors all come from a human donor in good health (CMV status not recorded). Some clones in this sample may be carry-over from other donors' samples.

V and J are TRBV6-1 and TRBJ2-1; D is possibly TRBD1 (6 bases). CDR1 and CDR2 (germline): MNHNS, SASEGT. The V and J ends lost 8 bases and 7 bases respectively, with 18 bases between them. The CDR3 spans 14 residues. The CDR3 loop is CASGTKDSINEQFF. The DNA of the CDR3 is TGTGCCAGCGGGACCAAGGACAGCATTAATGAGCAGTTCTTC.

This clonotype was seen a few times. The chain links TRBV20-1 to TRBJ2-1; 7 bases map to TRBD2. V was clipped by 5 bases and J by 5 bases; unmatched bases: 12. Germline-derived CDR1 and CDR2 are DFQATT and SNEGSKA (reference sequence). This CDR3 spans 15 amino acids. CDR3 nucleotide sequence: TGCAGTGCTTGTTCGACTAGCCGGTGGGACAATGAGCAGTTCTTC. Its protein product is CSACSTSRWDNEQFF.

This chain uses TRBV6-2 or TRBV6-3 with TRBJ2-7; D might be TRBD2 (5 bases). Germline lookup yields CDR1 MNHEY and CDR2 SVGEGT. Trimming took 2 bases from V and 4 from J, leaving 15 bases between them. The CDR3 length is 15 residues. The CDR3, as DNA: TGTGCCAGCAGTTACGCCGACCCGGAGGTGTACGAGCAGTACTTC. It encodes CASSYADPEVYEQYF.

The rearrangement links TRBV20-1 to TRBJ2-1, with D possibly being TRBD2 (5 bases). The CDR3 has 14 amino acids. The V end lost 0 bases, the J end lost 6 bases, and 12 bases lay between the germline ends. Germline V gene lookup returns CDR1 DFQATT and CDR2 SNEGSKA (reference sequence). CDR3 region: CSARDLTSTNEQFF. CDR3 coding DNA: TGCAGTGCTAGAGATCTTACTAGTACCAATGAGCAGTTCTTC.

There are many counts of this clonotype. The chain links TRBV4-3 to TRBJ2-7, with D tentatively TRBD2 (5 bases). The CDR3 is 14 amino acids. The V gene's germline CDR1 is LGHNA and CDR2 YSLEER. The V and J ends lost 1 base and 2 bases respectively, with 9 bases between them. The CDR3 region is CASSQVAGAYEQYF. CDR3 bases: TGCGCCAGCAGCCAAGTAGCCGGGGCCTACGAGCAGTACTTC.

This clonotype was seen at least ten times. This rearrangement joins TRBV10-3 to TRBJ1-1; TRBD1 matches at 9 bases. This CDR3 is built from 14 residues. V trimming: 4 bases; J trimming: 1 base; junction bases outside the gene matches: 1. Germline V lookup: CDR1 ENHRY, CDR2 SYGVKD. CDR3 DNA: TGTGCCATCAGTGGGACAGGGGAGAACACTGAAGCTTTCTTT. It translates to CAISGTGENTEAFF.

The table lists this clonotype with many counts. The V gene is TRBV4-1, the J gene TRBJ2-1; unclear D gene. Trimming pared 1 base from V and 7 bases from J, leaving 17 bases between. The CDR3 spans 16 residues. The germline V gene encodes CDR1 MGHRA and CDR2 YSYEKL. The CDR3 loop is CASSQGITGRLNEQFF. CDR3 coding DNA: TGCGCCAGCAGCCAAGGTATAACGGGCCGCTTAAATGAGCAGTTCTTC.

This clonotype was recorded many times. This sequence joins TRBV7-2 and TRBJ2-1, with 9 bases identical to TRBD2. The CDR3 spans 16 residues. Germline assignment: CDR1 SGHTA and CDR2 FQGNSA. Losses at the gene ends were 1 base for V and 4 bases for J; bases not matched to a gene: 5. CDR3 in amino acids: CASSLVAGGQYNEQFF. The CDR3 bases are TGTGCCAGCAGCTTAGTGGCGGGAGGGCAGTACAATGAGCAGTTCTTC.

In this sample, this clonotype turned up a few times. The chain is built from TRBV19 and TRBJ2-1, with TRBD2 matching 10 bases. The V segment lost 2 bases and the J segment 9 bases; nucleotides outside the gene matches: 7. The CDR3 has 15 amino acids. The germline CDR1 and CDR2 sequences are LNHDA and SQIVND (reference sequence). This chain's CDR3 is CASSIFLAGDFEQFF. CDR3 DNA sequence: TGTGCCAGTAGTATATTTCTAGCGGGAGACTTTGAGCAGTTCTTC.

The chain recombines TRBV20-1 with TRBJ2-3; 7 nucleotides match TRBD2. V lost 1 base and J lost 5; bases outside the gene matches: 9. Germline V gene data show CDR1 as DFQATT and CDR2 as SNEGSKA (reference sequence). The CDR3 has 15 residues. The CDR3 loop is CSARVGSGYRDTQYF. The CDR3 DNA is TGCAGTGCTAGAGTTGGTAGCGGGTACCGAGATACGCAGTATTTT.

V is TRBV3-1 and J is TRBJ2-3; 10 bases line up with TRBD2. The CDR3 is 16 residues long. The J segment lost 1 base and the V segment lost 4 bases, leaving 5 bases of the junction unmatched. Germline loops: CDR1 LGHDT, CDR2 YNNKEL (reference sequence). The CDR3 reads CASSRRTSGRTDTQYF. CDR3 coding DNA: TGTGCCAGCAGCCGCCGGACTAGCGGACGCACAGATACGCAGTATTTT.

This clonotype is a singleton in its sample. CDR3 sequence: CASSPPGGAGANVLTF. The CDR3, as DNA: TGTGCCAGCAGTCCCCCGGGAGGTGCTGGGGCCAACGTCCTGACTTTC. The chain is built from TRBV12-3 or TRBV12-4 and TRBJ2-6; TRBD2 aligns across 7 bases. This CDR3 comprises 16 residues. V gave up 5 bases and J gave up 2 bases; unmatched junction bases: 6.

The table lists this clonotype with many counts. Here the CDR3 DNA reads TGTGCCAGCAGCTTTGTACAGGGTGATACTAGCACAGATACGCAGTATTTT. This gives the protein CASSFVQGDTSTDTQYF. This chain uses TRBV7-2 with TRBJ2-3, with D perhaps matching TRBD1 (6 bases). CDR1 is SGHTA and CDR2 is FQGNSA in the germline V gene. This CDR3 is built from 17 residues. The V gene lost 3 bases and the J gene lost 0 bases, with 16 bases spanning the gap.

This clonotype was observed a handful of times. The chain joins TRBV4-1 to TRBJ2-5; D gene ambiguous. The ends were cut back, 0 bases at V and 5 bases at J, with 10 bases in the middle. This CDR3 contains 14 residues. Germline V gene lookup returns CDR1 MGHRA and CDR2 YSYEKL. The CDR3 here is CASSQDVLRETQYF. The CDR3, as DNA: TGCGCCAGCAGCCAAGACGTATTACGCGAGACCCAGTACTTC.

This clonotype has just one count. This rearrangement joins TRBV30 to TRBJ2-5; 9 nucleotides agree with TRBD2. The J segment lost 4 bases and the V segment lost 3 bases, leaving 6 bases of the junction unmatched. The CDR3 has 14 residues. Per germline, CDR1 GTSNPN and CDR2 SVGIG (reference sequence). CDR3 residues: CAWSIAGGGETQYF. CDR3 nucleotides: TGTGCCTGGAGCATTGCGGGAGGGGGAGAGACCCAGTACTTC.

The rearrangement links TRBV20-1 to TRBJ2-5; maybe TRBD2 (6 bases). This CDR3 comprises 15 residues. Germline V CDR1 and CDR2: DFQATT, SNEGSKA (reference sequence). Trimming cost V 0 bases and J 2 bases, with 13 bases left between them. The CDR3 loop reads CSARDSGLPQETQYF. The CDR3 bases are TGCAGTGCTAGAGATTCCGGACTACCGCAAGAGACCCAGTACTTC.

In this sample, this clonotype turned up a few times. The rearrangement uses TRBV12-3 or TRBV12-4 and TRBJ2-3, with D unresolved. The ends were cut back, 6 bases at V and 0 bases at J, with 10 bases in the middle. The CDR3 extends over 14 amino acids. Written as DNA, the CDR3 is TGTGCCAGCAGCGGACGGTTGAGCACAGATACGCAGTATTTT. It specifies CASSGRLSTDTQYF.

This chain uses TRBV7-9 with TRBJ2-5, with 8 bases fitting TRBD2. CDR3 length: 18 residues. The germline gives CDR1 SEHNR, CDR2 FQNEAQ (reference sequence). The V and J ends lost 4 bases and 1 base, in that order; junction bases with no gene match: 14. CDR3 sequence: CASSSSFGLAGFQETQYF. In DNA, the CDR3 is TGTGCCAGCAGCTCCAGCTTTGGGCTAGCGGGCTTCCAAGAGACCCAGTACTTC.